This TCR beta chain appears in the sequencing data of a study of T cells in Graves' hyperthyroidism and ophthalmopathy (dated by TCRdb to between 2018 and 2021). About the investigation overall: Peripheral blood was collected at initial diagnosis, before any treatment. To identify distinguishing TCR V-J signatures, a discovery cohort of some 100 patients was used, comprising approximately 40 with Graves' ophthalmopathy and around 57 with stable Graves' hyperthyroidism. After sampling, hyperthyroidism patients received methimazole starting at 30 mg daily, and ophthalmopathy patients received high-dose intravenous methylprednisolone. Prospective prediction of ophthalmopathy was tested in an independent validation cohort of some 19 hyperthyroidism patients and approximately 17 patients who later progressed to ophthalmopathy. The 95 to 100 discovery patients were divided at random into training and test sets in a 7:3 ratio. Thyroid tissue and blood T-cell repertoires from six Graves' hyperthyroidism patients were also compared in the study. According to the paper, TCR Vbeta CDR3 sequencing was carried out on 135 peripheral blood samples, which came from 40 to 45 ophthalmopathy, around 75 hyperthyroidism and about 17 progressor patients. On the study overall, not on this receptor specifically: In validation, the model predicted progression to ophthalmopathy a median of around 6.5 months before onset, with about 64% sensitivity and around 76% specificity. Sample size was not statistically predetermined, and blinding of investigators to group allocation was not performed. Blood samples also contained most of the expanded thyroid clonotypes (frequency above 0.001), which suggests that blood repertoires may reflect thyroid immune responses. A 13 V-J signature model separated ophthalmopathy from stable hyperthyroidism, with around 91% sensitivity and roughly 81% specificity in cross-validation and 80%/75% in testing.

This clonotype was seen only a few times. The clone's antigen remains unknown. Per-nucleotide qualities are absent, and no much larger clonotype sits a single base away. The TCR beta CDR3 regions were amplified from the RNA transcripts. The TCR CDR3 was subjected to a first round of RT-PCR using the HTBI primer set and the Qiagen OneStep RT-PCR kit. Libraries were constructed in a second round of multiplex PCR, after which size selection and purification were carried out. Sequencing of the libraries was done on an Illumina HiSeq2000 using paired-end 100 bp reads. Concerning the study's data processing: SOAPnuke was used to process the raw data, removing reads that contained adapters or uncalled bases, had a mean Phred below 15, or lacked an exact match to the constant primer or identifier. COPE v1.2.5 was used to merge high-quality paired reads, and clonotypes were defined as unique nucleotide sequences. Clonotypes were aligned to IMGT TRBV, TRBD and TRBJ reference segments using MiTCR v1.1. The analysis was restricted to V-J combinations with a frequency above 0.0001, which together covered approximately 99% of the repertoires. A TCS score was defined as the ratio between F50 (clonal expansion) and ExV (chaos), using BLOSUM62-based TCRdist between CDR3 peptides within each V-J. Welch's t-statistics and random forest reduced fewer than 550 V-J features to around 14, which were used in a naive Bayes classifier (R e1071). The public reads were reprocessed in TCRdb via fastp at Q25 and MiXCR, keeping in-frame beta chains. Duplicate CDR3 protein sequences are folded into a single record with the most common DNA and genes. Here the V and J calls rest on TCRdb's processing, not on the authors' analysis. The sample table holds about 610,000 distinct CDR3 sequences, of which about a sixth were seen once. Less than 3.5% of the sample is taken by the ten largest.

Ophthalmopathy patients had moderately to severely active disease, Clinical Activity Score of at least 3, NOSPECS grade of at least 4, and duration under 3 months. Patients with uncontrolled infections, other autoimmune diseases, pregnancy or lactation were excluded. Diagnoses were based on clinical symptoms, serum thyroxine and TRAb, thyroid ultrasound and orbital computed tomography. PBMCs were separated from under 12 ml of fresh peripheral blood using Ficoll-Paque density gradient centrifugation. Trizol reagent was used to extract total RNA, and RNA quality was then checked on an Agilent 2100 Bioanalyzer. V and J are trimmed by 2 bases and 4 bases, and the gene matches miss 3 bases of the junction. Reading the germline V gene (reference sequence) gives CDR1 DFQATT and CDR2 SNEGSKA. The CDR3 runs 13 residues from the cysteine to the phenylalanine. Only CDR3 DNA remains: 39 bases, in frame from the first base.

Rearrangement joined TRBV20-1 to TRBJ1-1; TRBD1 agrees with 8 junctional bases. The origin of this receptor is a woman aged 40 to 49 with Graves' ophthalmopathy. Sequenced sample: blood. The CDR3 protein: CSARTRGLTEAFF. The sequenced DNA is TGCAGTGCTAGAACCAGGGGGCTCACTGAAGCTTTCTTT.